This paragraph reports one TCR beta chain. In the study's own analysis: Reference gene primer amplification gave nucleated cell count estimates. This table comes from immunoSEQ multiplex PCR, and its TCRdb copy is limited to in-frame clones, with some not included. D and trimming come from the DNA, and the V and J calls and clone size come from that table. Among roughly 20,000 clones, 80% to 90% were seen once, and the ten largest hold more than 9.5%. This sample was included in a study of blood T cell repertoires in COVID-19. Study-wide background: Sites across the United States, Italy and Spain contributed samples from acute and convalescent COVID-19. T cells, B-cell-depleted T cells, or PBMCs provided the cDNA or gDNA that served as material.

Sequences were obtained from peripheral blood. This TCR was sampled from a human donor in a cohort sampled during active COVID-19.

The CDR3 DNA reads TGTGCCAGCAGTTCGGGGTCGGACACTGAAGCTTTCTTT. Translated, it gives CASSSGSDTEAFF. V is TRBV27 and J is TRBJ1-1; unclear D gene. CDR3 length equals 13 residues. With 4 bases removed from V and 3 bases from J, the gap between germline ends came to 9 bases. Germline CDR1 is MNHEY and CDR2 is SMNVEV (reference sequence).